This T cell receptor beta chain was found in a study of T-cell memory formation after mild COVID-19. Germline CDR1 MNHEY, CDR2 SVGEGT. There are 13 residues in the CDR3. V lost 10 bases and J lost 3, with 15 bases in between. TCRdb used MiXCR to reprocess the 5' RACE reads, holding one entry per CDR3 protein. Among some 150,000 distinct CDR3 sequences, 6% to 7% were seen once, and the ten largest hold around 1.9%. This clonotype was counted at least ten times. Sequenced sample: PBMCs or a T cell subset sorted from them (not recorded which). V is TRBV6-2 or TRBV6-3 and J is TRBJ1-2; D is unclear. The source is an adult woman who had mild COVID-19 (a few samples of this study predate the infection). Cell type and time point are not known. CDR3 DNA: TGTGCCACCAAGCCCCCAGGTGACTATGGCTACACCTTC. Its translation is CATKPPGDYGYTF.